The 32 T cell receptor beta chains presented below share a single source sample, sequenced in a study of response to subunit inactivated influenza vaccine. TCRdb reprocessed the RT-PCR reads with MiXCR, giving one entry per CDR3 protein. The table shows hundreds of thousands of distinct CDR3 sequences, with 15% to 19% occurring only once. The sequenced sample was PBMCs from blood, obtained approximately 12 days after vaccination. The receptors were sampled from a middle-aged man who received an inactivated influenza vaccine.

This clonotype was counted between two and nine times. The chain employs TRBV4-2 and TRBJ2-5; tentative D call: TRBD2 (7 bases). Between the trimmed V and J ends, which lost 0 bases and 6 bases, there was a span of 20 bases. CDR3 length: 17 amino acids. The germline CDR1 and CDR2 sequences are LGHNA and YNFKEQ. CDR3 coding DNA: TGTGCCAGCAGCCAAGATTTTGGAGGGGGGGCCGGCAAGACCCAGTACTTC. Translation: CASSQDFGGGAGKTQYF.

This clonotype was counted at least ten times. The rearrangement uses TRBV6-6 and TRBJ2-2, with D hard to call. V lost 6 bases, J lost 8 bases, and 7 bases lay in between. Per germline, CDR1 MNHNY and CDR2 SVGAGI (reference sequence). The CDR3 is 11 residues long. CDR3 sequence reads: CASRKEGELFF. The CDR3 DNA reads TGTGCCAGCAGGAAGGAGGGGGAGCTGTTTTTT.

This clonotype was seen a few times. The V and J genes are TRBV11-2 and TRBJ2-7, with 9 bases matching TRBD2. There are 18 residues in the CDR3. Germline CDR1 is SGHAT and CDR2 is FQNNGV. V gave up 1 base and J gave up 0 bases; unmatched junction bases: 10. The CDR3: CASSLVSRTSDYSYEQYF. Here the CDR3 DNA reads TGTGCCAGCAGCTTAGTGTCCAGGACTAGCGACTACTCCTACGAGCAGTACTTC.

This clonotype is a singleton in its sample. One junction end disagrees with the germline gene, perhaps due to a read error. The rearrangement joins TRBV11-2 to TRBJ2-1, with D perhaps TRBD1 (6 bases). Germline CDR1 reads SGHAT; CDR2 reads FQNNGV. This CDR3 spans 17 amino acids. In nucleotides, the CDR3 is TGTGCCAGCAGCTTAGAACGAACGGGACACACGTACAATGAGCACTTCTTC. Protein product: CASSLERTGHTYNEHFF. The full variable domain, in which reference TRBV11-2 and TRBJ2-1 provide the parts outside the CDR3, is EAGVAQSPRYKIIEKRQSVAFWCNPISGHATLYWYQQILGQGPKLLIQFQNNGVVDDSQLPKDRFSAERLKGVDSTLKIQPAKLEDSAVYLCASSLERTGHTYNEHFFGPGTRLTVL.

This clonotype has at least ten counts. This chain links TRBV15 with TRBJ1-1; TRBD1 might be the D (6 bases). CDR1 and CDR2 from the germline V gene are LNHNV and YYDKDF (reference sequence). V lost 7 bases and J lost 0, with 12 bases in between. The CDR3 length is 14 residues. This CDR3 is CATIDGTLNTEAFF. CDR3 nucleotide sequence: TGTGCCACCATAGACGGGACATTGAACACTGAAGCTTTCTTT.

The chain joins TRBV7-9 to TRBJ2-1; 9 positions agree with TRBD2. This CDR3 is 15 amino acids long. V shed 1 base, J shed 8 bases, and the junction held 6 bases outside the gene matches. From germline, CDR1 is SEHNR and CDR2 FQNEAQ (reference sequence). The CDR3 here is CASSLEGTSLDEQFF. For the CDR3, the DNA is TGTGCCAGCAGCTTAGAAGGGACTAGCTTGGATGAGCAGTTCTTC.

The chain carries TRBV10-3 and TRBJ2-5, with D uncertain. The germline V and J ends were trimmed by 5 bases and 2 bases, with 9 bases remaining between them. The CDR3 loop spans 13 amino acids. Per the germline V gene, CDR1 is ENHRY and CDR2 is SYGVKD. The CDR3 DNA reads TGTGCCATCAGTCGCACACAGCAAGAGACCCAGTACTTC. Its translation is CAISRTQQETQYF.

V and J are TRBV12-3 or TRBV12-4 and TRBJ2-7, with 7 positions matching TRBD2. This CDR3 contains 13 residues. With 7 bases clipped from V and 3 bases from J, the junction kept 6 bases outside the gene matches. The CDR3 loop is CASTSSGYYEQYF. The CDR3 DNA follows: TGTGCCAGCACGTCTAGCGGCTACTACGAGCAGTACTTC.

This clonotype was seen ten or more times. The V and J genes are TRBV11-2 and TRBJ1-1; unclear D gene. The V and J ends lost 3 bases and 2 bases respectively, with 7 bases between them. CDR1 and CDR2 from the germline V gene are SGHAT and FQNNGV. This CDR3 is built from 13 residues. CDR3 coding DNA: TGTGCCAGCAGCTTCAGAGAAAACACTGAAGCTTTCTTT. It specifies CASSFRENTEAFF.

The V call is TRBV5-1, the J call TRBJ2-5; TRBD1 matches at 8 bases. Germline V lookup: CDR1 SGHRS, CDR2 YFSETQ. The CDR3 has 14 amino acids. With V trimmed by 1 base and J by 5 bases, 4 bases remained unmatched. CDR3 sequence (DNA): TGCGCCAGCAGCTTGACAGGGGGTTCGGAGACCCAGTACTTC. As protein: CASSLTGGSETQYF.

This clonotype was detected ten times or more. The rearrangement joins TRBV15 to TRBJ2-2; D is ambiguous. The V and J ends lost 1 base and 8 bases respectively, with 8 bases between them. Germline V lookup: CDR1 LNHNV, CDR2 YYDKDF (reference sequence). There are 13 residues in the CDR3. CDR3: CATSRGVSGELFF. The CDR3 DNA is TGTGCCACCAGCAGAGGGGTATCTGGGGAGCTGTTTTTT.

In its sample, this clonotype was seen a few times. This rearrangement joins TRBV7-2 to TRBJ2-7; D is possibly TRBD2 (5 bases). This CDR3 has 16 amino acids. Trimming pared 1 base from V and 3 bases from J, leaving 16 bases between. Germline V CDR1 and CDR2: SGHTA, FQGNSA. CDR3 sequence reads: CASSLESTGRGYEQYF. The CDR3 DNA reads as TGTGCCAGCAGCTTAGAGTCGACGGGCCGGGGCTACGAGCAGTACTTC.

This clonotype was observed a few times. The chain recombines TRBV7-3 with TRBJ1-4; D call uncertain. The ends were cut back, 4 bases at V and 8 bases at J, with 11 bases in the middle. This CDR3 is built from 13 residues. Looked up from germline, CDR1 is SGHTA and CDR2 is FQGTGA. The CDR3: CASSSRLGEKLFF. The CDR3 coding sequence is TGTGCCAGCAGCTCCCGGTTAGGAGAAAAACTGTTTTTT. The full variable domain, in which reference TRBV7-3 and TRBJ1-4 provide the parts outside the CDR3, is GAGVSQTPSNKVTEKGKYVELRCDPISGHTALYWYRQSLGQGPEFLIYFQGTGAADDSGLPNDRFFAVRPEGSVSTLKIQRTERGDSAVYLCASSSRLGEKLFFGSGTQLSVL.

This clonotype was seen more than once but under ten times. This chain connects TRBV12-3 or TRBV12-4 to TRBJ2-6; D uncertain. V was cut by 3 bases and J by 2 bases, with 8 bases left in between. The CDR3 loop spans 15 amino acids. The CDR3 bases are TGTGCCAGCAGTTTCGAGGCGGCTGGGGCCAACGTCCTGACTTTC. This encodes CASSFEAAGANVLTF.

This chain uses TRBV10-3 with TRBJ1-1, with D possibly being TRBD1 (6 bases). Deletions cut 9 bases from V and 0 bases from J, with 17 bases between. This CDR3 contains 15 residues. Germline loops: CDR1 ENHRY, CDR2 SYGVKD. CDR3 region: CAIRWGGTVNTEAFF. CDR3 in DNA: TGTGCCATAAGATGGGGGGGCACCGTGAACACTGAAGCTTTCTTT.

In this sample, this clonotype turned up a few times. The CDR3 is CASSQDLGITDTQYF. CDR3 DNA sequence: TGCGCCAGCAGCCAAGACCTCGGCATCACAGATACGCAGTATTTT. The V gene is TRBV4-3, the J gene TRBJ2-3; no clear D gene. The CDR3 extends over 15 amino acids. V was cut by 0 bases and J by 2 bases, with 9 bases left in between. Germline V gives CDR1 LGHNA, CDR2 YSLEER.

This chain links TRBV7-9 with TRBJ2-5; D gene unclear. The V gene lost 2 bases and the J gene lost 5 bases, with 6 bases spanning the gap. The CDR3 has 12 residues. The germline V gene encodes CDR1 SEHNR and CDR2 FQNEAQ (reference sequence). The CDR3 protein is CASSLWSETQYF. The CDR3 DNA is TGTGCCAGCAGCTTATGGTCGGAGACCCAGTACTTC.

The chain combines TRBV6-1 with TRBJ2-7; 9 bases are shared with TRBD1. Germline V gene data show CDR1 as MNHNS and CDR2 as SASEGT. The length of the CDR3 is 12 residues. V trimming: 8 bases; J trimming: 9 bases; junction bases outside the gene matches: 8. The CDR3 loop reads CASGTGQLGQYF. In nucleotides, the CDR3 is TGTGCCAGCGGGACAGGGCAGTTGGGGCAGTACTTC.

This chain uses TRBV28 with TRBJ2-5, with 11 bases matching TRBD2. CDR3 length equals 17 residues. Unmatched junction bases numbered 5, after V lost 2 bases and J lost 0 bases. CDR1 and CDR2 from the germline V gene are MDHEN and SYDVKM. The CDR3 bases are TGTGCCAGCAGTTTAGCTAGCGGGAGGCCGTACCAAGAGACCCAGTACTTC. Residues: CASSLASGRPYQETQYF. The entire variable domain, with the rest obtained from reference TRBV28 and TRBJ2-5, is as follows: DVKVTQSSRYLVKRTGEKVFLECVQDMDHENMFWYRQDPGLGLRLIYFSYDVKMKEKGDIPEGYSVSREKKERFSLILESASTNQTSMYLCASSLASGRPYQETQYFGPGTRLLVL.

The chain uses TRBV20-1 and TRBJ2-3; 12 positions match TRBD1. The ends lost 6 bases at V and 7 bases at J; junction bases unmatched: 14. Germline V gene lookup returns CDR1 DFQATT and CDR2 SNEGSKA (reference sequence). The CDR3 consists of 16 residues. The CDR3 nucleotides are TGCAGTGCCCTCCGCGGGGACAGGGGGCGCGATCATACGCAGTATTTT. Translating gives CSALRGDRGRDHTQYF.

The rearrangement links TRBV11-2 to TRBJ2-1, with TRBD2 identical over 10 bases. This CDR3 is built from 16 residues. Trimming removed 1 base from V and 9 bases from J; junction bases left unmatched: 9. Germline CDR1 is SGHAT and CDR2 is FQNNGV. The CDR3 nucleotides read TGTGCCAGCAGCTTAGGGGCAGCGGGGGGGTTGCGTGAGCAGTTCTTC. Protein sequence: CASSLGAAGGLREQFF. Filled out from reference TRBV11-2 and TRBJ2-1, the complete variable domain reads EAGVAQSPRYKIIEKRQSVAFWCNPISGHATLYWYQQILGQGPKLLIQFQNNGVVDDSQLPKDRFSAERLKGVDSTLKIQPAKLEDSAVYLCASSLGAAGGLREQFFGPGTRLTVL.

The count of this clonotype is one. CDR3 protein: CASSPKLTGSDTQYF. Written as DNA, the CDR3 is TGTGCCAGCAGTCCCAAATTAACAGGGTCAGATACGCAGTATTTT. The rearrangement uses TRBV27 and TRBJ2-3, with TRBD1 as a possible D gene (6 bases). V gave up 5 bases and J gave up 4 bases, with 16 bases separating them. The CDR3 consists of 15 residues. The germline V gene encodes CDR1 MNHEY and CDR2 SMNVEV (reference sequence).

The CDR3 nucleotides read TGTGCCAGCAGCTTCCAAAGGCTGGGGACAGGCAACACCGGGGAGCTGTTTTTT. Translation gives CASSFQRLGTGNTGELFF. The chain links TRBV11-1 to TRBJ2-2; 8 nucleotides line up with TRBD1. The CDR3 sequence is 18 residues long. Germline CDR1 is SGHAT and CDR2 is FQDESV (reference sequence). The ends lost 3 bases at V and 2 bases at J; junction bases unmatched: 11.

The chain couples TRBV12-3 or TRBV12-4 to TRBJ2-7, with D possibly TRBD2 on 6 matching bases. Trimming took off 3 bases at V and 3 bases at J, with 12 bases between the two ends. The CDR3 contains 14 residues. The DNA for the CDR3 is TGTGCCAGCAGTTTGGGGGGACTCCTCTACGAGCAGTACTTC. This gives the protein CASSLGGLLYEQYF.

The rearrangement joins TRBV3-1 to TRBJ2-6; 8 nucleotides agree with TRBD2. CDR1 is LGHDT, CDR2 YNNKEL, per germline (reference sequence). Germline trimming cut 0 bases from V and 0 bases from J; bases unmatched to any gene: 7. The CDR3 covers 19 residues. CDR3 sequence reads: CASSQEPGLAYSGANVLTF. CDR3 nucleotides: TGTGCCAGCAGCCAAGAACCTGGACTAGCATACTCTGGGGCCAACGTCCTGACTTTC. The full variable domain, completed using reference TRBV3-1 and TRBJ2-6, is DTAVSQTPKYLVTQMGNDKSIKCEQNLGHDTMYWYKQDSKKFLKIMFSYNNKELIINETVPNRFSPKSPDKAHLNLHINSLELGDSAVYFCASSQEPGLAYSGANVLTFGAGSRLTVL.

The chain links TRBV20-1 to TRBJ2-1; D is uncertain. V was pared by 5 bases and J by 0 bases, with 14 bases between. Per the germline V gene, CDR1 is DFQATT and CDR2 is SNEGSKA (reference sequence). This CDR3 spans 15 amino acids. The CDR3 sequence is CSALRWRSSYNEQFF. The CDR3 DNA reads as TGCAGTGCTCTCCGATGGCGGAGCTCCTACAATGAGCAGTTCTTC.

This clonotype was observed a few times. The rearrangement joins TRBV10-3 to TRBJ1-6, with D perhaps matching TRBD1 (5 bases). Germline V CDR1 and CDR2: ENHRY, SYGVKD. Trimming pared 5 bases from V and 7 bases from J, leaving 12 bases between. The CDR3 extends over 14 amino acids. In nucleotides, the CDR3 is TGTGCCATCAGTACCGGGACGGAGAATTCACCCCTCCACTTT. Translated, it gives CAISTGTENSPLHF.

V is TRBV5-1 and J is TRBJ1-1; D gene uncertain. Germline CDR1 reads SGHRS; CDR2 reads YFSETQ. This CDR3 contains 13 residues. Trimming removed 4 bases at V and 4 bases at J, with 11 bases between. In nucleotides, the CDR3 is TGCGCCAGCAGCGGATCGGTTGGCACTGAAGCTTTCTTT. This translates into CASSGSVGTEAFF.

This rearrangement joins TRBV7-9 to TRBJ2-1, with D unclear. The CDR3 length is 14 residues. The ends were cut back, 4 bases at V and 8 bases at J, with 15 bases in the middle. Per the germline V gene, CDR1 is SEHNR and CDR2 is FQNEAQ (reference sequence). The CDR3 sequence: CASSSRANSHEQFF. The CDR3 DNA sequence: TGTGCCAGCAGCTCAAGGGCCAATAGCCATGAGCAGTTCTTC.

This chain links TRBV11-2 with TRBJ1-5; no firm D call. The V and J ends lost 0 bases and 6 bases respectively, with 12 bases between them. The CDR3 is 15 amino acids. From germline, CDR1 is SGHAT and CDR2 FQNNGV. Here the CDR3 reads CASSLDSGWSQPQHF. In nucleotides, the CDR3 is TGTGCCAGCAGCTTAGATTCCGGTTGGAGTCAGCCCCAGCATTTT.

Details on this clonotype: The germline gene is not matched at one end of the junction; a read error may be the cause. The chain combines TRBV20-1 with TRBJ2-7; 9 nucleotides agree with TRBD2. CDR1 DFQATT and CDR2 SNEGSKA come from the germline V gene (reference sequence). This CDR3 is built from 13 residues. The CDR3 sequence is CSASRPGLATPHF. DNA for the CDR3: TGCAGTGCCTCCAGACCGGGACTAGCTACTCCACACTTC.

V and J are TRBV29-1 and TRBJ1-1, with 10 positions matching TRBD1. The junction had 8 bases not matched to a gene; V was cut back by 7 bases and J by 6 bases. This CDR3 has 13 amino acids. Germline V gene sequence: CDR1 SQVTM, CDR2 ANQGSEA. Here the CDR3 reads CSARTGGGPEAFF. The DNA for the CDR3 is TGCAGCGCCCGGACAGGGGGAGGGCCTGAAGCTTTCTTT.